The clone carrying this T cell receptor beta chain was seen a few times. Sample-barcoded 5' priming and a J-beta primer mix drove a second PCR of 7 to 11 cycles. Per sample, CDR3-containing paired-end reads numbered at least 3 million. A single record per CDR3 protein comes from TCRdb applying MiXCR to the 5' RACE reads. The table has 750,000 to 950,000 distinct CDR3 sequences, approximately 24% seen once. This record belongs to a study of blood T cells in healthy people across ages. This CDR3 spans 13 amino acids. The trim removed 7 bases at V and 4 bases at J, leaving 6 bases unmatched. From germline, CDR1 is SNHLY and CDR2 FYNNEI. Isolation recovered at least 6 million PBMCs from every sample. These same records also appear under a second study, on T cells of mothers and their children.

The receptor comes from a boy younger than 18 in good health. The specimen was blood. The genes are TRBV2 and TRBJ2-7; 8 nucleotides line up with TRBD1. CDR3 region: CASTQDRVYEQYF. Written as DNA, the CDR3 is TGTGCCAGCACCCAGGACAGGGTATACGAGCAGTACTTC.